Below, 13 T cell receptor beta chains from the same sample are listed, as sequenced in a study of tissue T cells after allogeneic stem cell transplantation. Clones were read by immunoSEQ multiplex PCR, and TCRdb kept only the in-frame ones, dropping some. The data contain 42,000 or so clones, 80% to 95% of them seen just once; the ten biggest clones take up 3.8%. The material sequenced was blood, taken before transplantation. The receptors here all came from a woman aged 35-75 years who later had graft-versus-host disease after an allogeneic stem cell transplant.

V gene TRBV5-1 combines with J gene TRBJ1-2; TRBD1 might be the D (5 bases). The CDR3 totals 14 residues. V lost 6 bases and J 4 bases, leaving 16 bases between the germline ends. Germline CDR1 reads SGHRS; CDR2 reads YFSETQ. CDR3 residues: CASTSLSGGYGYTF. In DNA form, the CDR3 reads TGCGCCAGCACATCGTTAAGTGGGGGCTATGGCTACACCTTC. Based on the CDR3 plus reference TRBV5-1 and TRBJ1-2, the full variable domain is KAGVTQTPRYLIKTRGQQVTLSCSPISGHRSVSWYQQTPGQGLQFLFEYFSETQRNKGNFPGRFSGRQFSNSRSEMNVSTLELGDSALYLCASTSLSGGYGYTFGSGTRLTVV.

V gene TRBV5-4 combines with J gene TRBJ2-3; possible D gene TRBD2, 5 bases. Trimming cost V 1 base and J 2 bases, with 11 bases left between them. CDR1 is SGHNT, CDR2 YYREEE, per germline (reference sequence). The CDR3 sequence is 15 residues long. CDR3: CASSLSGPPTDTQYF. The CDR3 bases are TGTGCCAGCAGCTTGAGCGGACCACCCACAGATACGCAGTATTTT.

The rearrangement links TRBV19 to TRBJ2-1, with TRBD1 identical over 8 bases. J was trimmed by 7 bases and V by 7 bases; bases with no gene match: 9. Germline CDR1 is LNHDA and CDR2 is SQIVND (reference sequence). The CDR3 is made up of 14 amino acids. Written as DNA, the CDR3 is TGTGCCAGTACAGTCGCAGGGGGCGTGAATGAGCAGTTCTTC. Its translation is CASTVAGGVNEQFF.

The chain joins TRBV9 to TRBJ1-2; D unclear. The germline V gene has CDR1 SGDLS and CDR2 YYNGEE. Trimming removed 0 bases from V and 2 bases from J, with 11 bases in between. This CDR3 comprises 15 residues. Here the CDR3 reads CASSVGGAANYGYTF. The CDR3 coding sequence is TGTGCCAGCAGCGTAGGGGGAGCGGCCAACTATGGCTACACCTTC.

The chain recombines TRBV3-1 (or the pseudogene TRBV3-2) with TRBJ1-2, with no clear D. Trimming removed 4 bases at V and 0 bases at J, with 9 bases between. The CDR3 length is 14 residues. Per the germline V gene, CDR1 is LGHDT and CDR2 is YNNKEL (reference sequence). CDR3 coding DNA: TGTGCCAGCAGCCTTCCCGGGACTAACTATGGCTACACCTTC. Its protein product is CASSLPGTNYGYTF.

The V gene is TRBV14, the J gene TRBJ2-1, with TRBD2 matching 14 bases. With 4 bases clipped from V and 6 bases from J, the junction kept 2 bases outside the gene matches. The CDR3 is 15 residues long. The germline V gene encodes CDR1 SGHDN and CDR2 FVKESK. The CDR3 nucleotides are TGTGCCAGCAGCCTCGGGACTAGCGGGAGCAATGAGCAGTTCTTC. Translated, it gives CASSLGTSGSNEQFF.

This CDR3 reads CASSFQNQPQHF. DNA of the CDR3: TGTGCCAGCAGTTTTCAGAATCAGCCCCAGCATTTT. The chain links TRBV27 to TRBJ1-5; D unclear. The V end was cut by 3 bases, the J end by 4 bases, with 4 bases between. The CDR3 has 12 amino acids. CDR1 is MNHEY and CDR2 is SMNVEV in the germline V gene (reference sequence).

This clone was detected only once. The chain links TRBV23-1 to TRBJ1-1, with D maybe TRBD1 (5 bases). TRBV23-1 qualifies as an ORF whose function is uncertain. The CDR3 spans 18 residues. The V gene lost 2 bases and the J gene lost 1 base, with 20 bases spanning the gap. CDR3 sequence (DNA): TGCGCCAGCAGTCAAGCGGCGTTCGGGTTGGGGGAGAACACTGAAGCTTTCTTT. It encodes CASSQAAFGLGENTEAFF.

J is TRBJ2-5 and V is TRBV7-3; possible D gene TRBD2, 5 bases. Trimming cost V 2 bases and J 4 bases, with 8 bases left between them. CDR1 and CDR2 from the germline V gene are SGHTA and FQGTGA. The CDR3 covers 13 residues. CDR3 sequence reads: CASSLGGGETQYF. The DNA of the CDR3 is TGTGCCAGCAGCTTAGGAGGAGGAGAGACCCAGTACTTC.

This clone was picked up one time. J is TRBJ1-5 and V is TRBV28; D uncertain. The CDR3 spans 11 residues. With 7 bases removed from V and 12 bases from J, the gap between germline ends came to 13 bases. Germline CDR1 reads MDHEN; CDR2 reads SYDVKM. The CDR3 loop is CASNNEGRQHF. The CDR3 DNA sequence: TGTGCCAGCAATAACGAAGGGCGCCAGCATTTT.

The chain is built from TRBV5-1 and TRBJ2-3; 9 bases line up with TRBD1. Germline V lookup: CDR1 SGHRS, CDR2 YFSETQ. CDR3 size: 15 residues. The V and J ends lost 4 bases and 2 bases, in that order; junction bases with no gene match: 5. The CDR3 DNA follows: TGCGCCAGCAGCAGGGACAGGGTTTTCACAGATACGCAGTATTTT. Encoded protein: CASSRDRVFTDTQYF. The full variable domain, its missing parts supplied by reference TRBV5-1 and TRBJ2-3, is KAGVTQTPRYLIKTRGQQVTLSCSPISGHRSVSWYQQTPGQGLQFLFEYFSETQRNKGNFPGRFSGRQFSNSRSEMNVSTLELGDSALYLCASSRDRVFTDTQYFGPGTRLTVL.

The chain has TRBV19 and TRBJ1-2, with a tentative D call TRBD1 (6 bases). The V end lost 5 bases, the J end lost 3 bases, and 16 bases lay between the germline ends. Per germline, CDR1 LNHDA and CDR2 SQIVND (reference sequence). CDR3 length equals 15 residues. The CDR3 DNA sequence: TGTGCCAGTAGTCCCTTCACAGGGAGCGACTATGGCTACACCTTC. This encodes CASSPFTGSDYGYTF.

V is TRBV5-4 and J is TRBJ2-5; D might be TRBD2 (7 bases). The CDR3 contains 14 residues. V dropped 3 bases and J dropped 5 bases, with 14 bases sitting between them. Germline assignment: CDR1 SGHNT and CDR2 YYREEE (reference sequence). CDR3 sequence: CASSSEGGRETQYF. The DNA of the CDR3 is TGTGCCAGCAGCTCTGAGGGGGGGAGGGAGACCCAGTACTTC.